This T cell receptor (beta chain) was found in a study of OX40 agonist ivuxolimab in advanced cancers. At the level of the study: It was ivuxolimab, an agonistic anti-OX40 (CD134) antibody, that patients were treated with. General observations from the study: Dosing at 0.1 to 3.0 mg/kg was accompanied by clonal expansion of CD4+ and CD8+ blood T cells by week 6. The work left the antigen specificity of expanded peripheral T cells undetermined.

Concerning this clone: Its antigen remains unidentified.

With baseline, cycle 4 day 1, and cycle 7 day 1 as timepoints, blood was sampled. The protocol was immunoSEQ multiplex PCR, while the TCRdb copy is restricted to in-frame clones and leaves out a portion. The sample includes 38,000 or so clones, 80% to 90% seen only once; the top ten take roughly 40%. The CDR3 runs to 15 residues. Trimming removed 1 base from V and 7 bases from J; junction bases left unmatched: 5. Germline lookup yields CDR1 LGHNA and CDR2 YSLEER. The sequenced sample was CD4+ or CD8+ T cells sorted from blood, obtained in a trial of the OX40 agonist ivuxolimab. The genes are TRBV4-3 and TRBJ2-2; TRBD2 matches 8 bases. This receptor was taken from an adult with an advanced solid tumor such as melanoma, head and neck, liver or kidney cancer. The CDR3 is CASSQAPAGDGELFF. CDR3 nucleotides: TGCGCCAGCAGCCAAGCCCCAGCGGGAGACGGGGAGCTGTTTTTT.